A single T cell receptor beta chain is shown here with its context. Its specificity is not known. The CDR3 covers 11 residues. Germline values: CDR1 SQVTM, CDR2 ANQGSEA. Trimming removed 0 bases at V and 9 bases at J, with 8 bases between. These data originate in a study of regulatory T cells in long-lasting Graves disease. On the study more broadly: The study enrolled newly diagnosed Graves' patients on antithyroid drugs under 3 months.

As to time point: newly diagnosed GD, antithyroid drugs for less than 3 months. PBMC-extracted RNA yielded the TCR library. Whole-study results and caveats: Persistent cases of Graves' showed reduced TCR diversity relative to newly diagnosed patients.

According to the study, TCR beta libraries were built with iRepertoire HTBI primers and CDR3-region Arm-PCR. TCRdb passed the multiplex PCR reads through MiXCR, listing each CDR3 protein once. The sample includes 350,000 to 500,000 distinct CDR3 sequences, about a sixth of them seen just once. These same data were also listed under a study on T cells in Graves' hyperthyroidism and ophthalmopathy.

The input for sequencing was peripheral blood mononuclear cells (PBMCs), taken at new diagnosis, from a patient treated with antithyroid drugs. J is TRBJ1-1 and V is TRBV29-1; D remains unclear. The TCR originated in a woman in her twenties or thirties with Graves disease. The chain's CDR3 is CSVEEGPKAFF. The CDR3 DNA reads as TGCAGCGTTGAAGAGGGCCCTAAAGCTTTCTTT.